Detailed here is one T cell receptor beta chain. Its antigen is as yet unknown. This entry is derived from a study of T cells in Graves' hyperthyroidism and ophthalmopathy. Study outcomes and limitations: In the blood, most expanded thyroid clonotypes above 0.001 appeared as well.

RNA transcripts yielded amplified TCR beta CDR3 regions. A set of HTBI primers served as the primers for a first-round RT-PCR of the TCR CDR3. TCRdb re-derived calls from the multiplex PCR reads in MiXCR, one entry per CDR3 protein. Of 600,000 to 700,000 distinct CDR3 sequences listed, 45% are singletons. Sample: peripheral blood or thyroid tissue (not recorded which). This TCR was recovered from an adult man with Graves' disease, either hyperthyroidism or ophthalmopathy (not recorded which).

The CDR3 here is CAIRDIDEKLFF. The CDR3 DNA sequence: TGTGCCATCAGAGATATCGATGAAAAACTGTTTTTT. The rearrangement links TRBV10-3 to TRBJ1-4; D uncertain. Germline lookup yields CDR1 ENHRY and CDR2 SYGVKD. The CDR3 is 12 residues long. Trimming removed 6 bases from V and 6 bases from J, with 8 bases in between.